The 11 T cell receptor beta chains below were found in one sample sequenced in a study of blood T cell repertoires in COVID-19. Profiling relied on immunoSEQ multiplex PCR, and the TCRdb table lists in-frame clones only, not all of them. The sample has 30,000 to 40,000 clones; about 74% are singletons. What was sequenced was peripheral blood. The source is a man between 65 and 85 years old with COVID-19, enrolled during active disease.

The rearrangement uses TRBV6-2 or TRBV6-3 and TRBJ1-3; D gene uncertain. CDR1 and CDR2 (germline): MNHEY, SVGEGT. This CDR3 is 14 amino acids long. V shed 4 bases and J shed 0 bases, with 7 bases lying between them. The CDR3 DNA reads TGTGCCAGCAGTTCTGCGGGCTCTGGAAACACCATATATTTT. Protein product: CASSSAGSGNTIYF.

The V gene is TRBV5-1, the J gene TRBJ2-3, with TRBD2 as a possible D gene (5 bases). V was pared by 0 bases and J by 5 bases, with 7 bases between. Germline V gene lookup returns CDR1 SGHRS and CDR2 YFSETQ. The CDR3 extends over 13 amino acids. CDR3 sequence (DNA): TGCGCCAGCAGCTTGGTCCGGGGAGATACGCAGTATTTT. Its protein product is CASSLVRGDTQYF.

This chain uses TRBV9 with TRBJ2-1; maybe TRBD2 (8 bases). With 4 bases removed from V and 3 bases from J, the gap between germline ends came to 26 bases. This CDR3 has 19 amino acids. CDR1 and CDR2 (germline): SGDLS, YYNGEE. CDR3 nucleotide sequence: TGTGCCAGCAGCCCGCGACAGGGAGTTCGGGAGGGGAACTACAATGAGCAGTTCTTC. This gives the protein CASSPRQGVREGNYNEQFF.

The J gene is TRBJ2-1, the V gene TRBV7-9, with D hard to call. V was shortened by 6 bases and J by 4 bases, with 16 bases between the two germline ends. Germline assignment: CDR1 SEHNR and CDR2 FQNEAQ (reference sequence). The CDR3 runs to 15 residues. The CDR3 DNA reads TGTGCCAGCAGGCACGCCCTTGACTCGTACAATGAGCAGTTCTTC. As protein: CASRHALDSYNEQFF.

V is TRBV29-1 and J is TRBJ2-1, with TRBD2 identical over 10 bases. Losses at the gene ends were 4 bases for V and 8 bases for J; bases not matched to a gene: 8. In germline, CDR1 is SQVTM, CDR2 ANQGSEA. This CDR3 has 14 residues. The CDR3 region is CSVVVAGGRDEQFF. The CDR3 DNA follows: TGCAGCGTTGTTGTAGCGGGGGGACGCGATGAGCAGTTCTTC.

The chain links TRBV3-1 (or the pseudogene TRBV3-2) to TRBJ1-4; 7 bases align to TRBD1. The CDR3 is 14 amino acids. After removal of 2 bases from V and 4 bases from J, the junction contained 1 base not matched to a gene. Germline CDR1 LGHDT, CDR2 YNNKEL (reference sequence). The CDR3 here is CASSQQGVNEKLFF. The CDR3 bases are TGTGCCAGCAGCCAACAGGGGGTTAATGAAAAACTGTTTTTT.

CDR3 in DNA: TGTGCCAGCAGCCCCGATTTGGAGGGCGTTAGGACTGAAGCTTTCTTT. This translates into CASSPDLEGVRTEAFF. V usage is TRBV7-2 and J usage is TRBJ1-1, with no clear D. Germline V gene lookup returns CDR1 SGHTA and CDR2 FQGNSA. Deletions cut 5 bases from V and 5 bases from J, with 21 bases between. The CDR3 consists of 16 residues.

Comment on this clone: This sample includes further DNA sequences coding for the same CDR3. The chain joins TRBV15 to TRBJ1-3; D possibly corresponds to TRBD1 (5 bases). The V end lost 1 base, the J end lost 4 bases, and 11 bases lay between the germline ends. This CDR3 comprises 15 residues. Germline-derived CDR1 and CDR2 are LNHNV and YYDKDF (reference sequence). DNA of the CDR3: TGTGCCACCAGCAGAGTTGGAGGGGCCGGAAACACCATATATTTT. Its translation is CATSRVGGAGNTIYF.

Concerning this clone itself: The junction shows a germline mismatch at one end, possibly a read error. V is TRBV30 and J is TRBJ1-6, with 8 positions matching TRBD1. The CDR3 runs 13 residues. The germline gives CDR1 GTSNPN, CDR2 SVGIG (reference sequence). For the CDR3, the DNA is TGCGCCGGCGGTGGACAGGGAGATTCACCCCTCCACTTT. Residues: CAGGGQGDSPLHF.

The chain recombines TRBV15 with TRBJ1-2; TRBD1 aligns across 9 bases. The CDR3 has 12 residues. Germline V gene lookup returns CDR1 LNHNV and CDR2 YYDKDF (reference sequence). The J segment lost 7 bases and the V segment lost 4 bases, leaving 1 base of the junction unmatched. The CDR3: CATSNRGLGYTF. In DNA form, the CDR3 reads TGTGCCACCAGCAACAGGGGGCTTGGCTACACCTTC. Variable domain in full (rest from reference TRBV15 and TRBJ1-2): DAMVIQNPRYQVTQFGKPVTLSCSQTLNHNVMYWYQQKSSQAPKLLFHYYDKDFNNEADTPDNFQSRRPNTSFCFLDIRSPGLGDTAMYLCATSNRGLGYTFGSGTRLTVV.

This rearrangement joins TRBV12-3 or TRBV12-4 to TRBJ1-5, with unresolved D. V was clipped by 7 bases and J by 4 bases, with 11 bases between them. This CDR3 has 13 amino acids. In nucleotides, the CDR3 is TGTGCCAGCAAAGCCGAGTTGAATCAGCCCCAGCATTTT. Amino acids: CASKAELNQPQHF.